Described below is a single TCR beta chain sequence and its context. Germline V lookup: CDR1 ENHRY, CDR2 SYGVKD. V lost 6 bases, J lost 6 bases, and 4 bases stayed unmatched. The CDR3 spans 14 residues. The data originate from a study of beta chain features in type 1 diabetes. The authors reverse transcribed all of the isolated RNA, so sequencing captured expressed TCRB transcripts. Here immunoSEQ multiplex PCR was the method, and the copy in TCRdb shows in-frame clones only, minus some. The data contain 250,000 to 350,000 clones, about 14% of them singletons. The origin of this receptor is a man aged 25 to 40 in good health. This sequence joins TRBV10-3 and TRBJ2-7, with 14 bases fitting TRBD2. Material for sequencing was central memory CD4+ T cells from blood. In DNA form, the CDR3 reads TGTGCCATCAGGACTAGCGGGGGGGCAGGCGAGCAGTACTTC. Encoded protein: CAIRTSGGAGEQYF.